This T cell receptor beta chain was documented in a study of shared clonotypes between healthy human individuals. The donor population consisted of healthy HIV-negative adults with no recent acute infections or vaccinations. Negatively enriched CD4+ T cells were divided by CD45RA into naive and memory. Generated by immunoSEQ multiplex PCR, the TCRdb table keeps only in-frame clones and is missing some. Of more than 1,200,000 clones in the sample, just under 99% are singletons; the top ten hold approximately 0.4%. The TCR originated in a man aged 30-40 years in good health. The sample was naive CD4+ T cells sorted from blood. The subset is: CD45RA+ positively selected.

The CDR3 is CASSVGGTPNTEAFF. The DNA of the CDR3 is TGTGCCAGCAGCGTAGGGGGGACTCCGAACACTGAAGCTTTCTTT. The V call is TRBV9, the J call TRBJ1-1, with D possibly being TRBD1 (5 bases). V was clipped by 0 bases and J by 1 base, with 10 bases between them. The CDR3 has 15 residues. The germline gives CDR1 SGDLS, CDR2 YYNGEE.